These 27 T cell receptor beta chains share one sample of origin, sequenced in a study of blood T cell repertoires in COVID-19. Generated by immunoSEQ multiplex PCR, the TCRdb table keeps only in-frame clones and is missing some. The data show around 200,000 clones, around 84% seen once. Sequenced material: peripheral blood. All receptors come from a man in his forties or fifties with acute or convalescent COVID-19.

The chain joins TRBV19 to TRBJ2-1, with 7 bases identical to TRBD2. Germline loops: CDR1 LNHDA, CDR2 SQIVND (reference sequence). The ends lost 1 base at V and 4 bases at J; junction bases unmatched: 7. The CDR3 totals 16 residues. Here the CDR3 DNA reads TGTGCCAGTAGTATAGTGGGGCTAGCGGCATACAATGAGCAGTTCTTC. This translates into CASSIVGLAAYNEQFF. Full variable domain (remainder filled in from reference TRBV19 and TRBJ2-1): DGGITQSPKYLFRKEGQNVTLSCEQNLNHDAMYWYRQDPGQGLRLIYYSQIVNDFQKGDIAEGYSVSREKKESFPLTVTSAQKNPTAFYLCASSIVGLAAYNEQFFGPGTRLTVL.

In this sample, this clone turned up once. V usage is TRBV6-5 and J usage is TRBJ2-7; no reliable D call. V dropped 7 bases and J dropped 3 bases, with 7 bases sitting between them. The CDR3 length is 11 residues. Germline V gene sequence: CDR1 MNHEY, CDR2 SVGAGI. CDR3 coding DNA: TGTGCCAGCACGAAGCACTACGAGCAGTACTTC. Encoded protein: CASTKHYEQYF.

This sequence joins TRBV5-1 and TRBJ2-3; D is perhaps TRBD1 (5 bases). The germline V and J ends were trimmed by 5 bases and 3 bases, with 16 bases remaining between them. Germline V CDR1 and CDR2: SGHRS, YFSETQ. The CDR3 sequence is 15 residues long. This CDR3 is CASSDSRPLTDTQYF. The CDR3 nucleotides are TGCGCCAGCAGTGACAGCCGGCCACTAACAGATACGCAGTATTTT. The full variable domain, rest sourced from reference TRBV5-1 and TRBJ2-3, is KAGVTQTPRYLIKTRGQQVTLSCSPISGHRSVSWYQQTPGQGLQFLFEYFSETQRNKGNFPGRFSGRQFSNSRSEMNVSTLELGDSALYLCASSDSRPLTDTQYFGPGTRLTVL.

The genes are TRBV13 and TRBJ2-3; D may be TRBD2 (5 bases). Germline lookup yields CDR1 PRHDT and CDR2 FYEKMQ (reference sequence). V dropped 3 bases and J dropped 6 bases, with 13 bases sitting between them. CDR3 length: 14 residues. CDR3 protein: CASSFSPGGDTQYF. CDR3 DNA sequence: TGTGCCAGCAGCTTTTCTCCTGGCGGGGATACGCAGTATTTT.

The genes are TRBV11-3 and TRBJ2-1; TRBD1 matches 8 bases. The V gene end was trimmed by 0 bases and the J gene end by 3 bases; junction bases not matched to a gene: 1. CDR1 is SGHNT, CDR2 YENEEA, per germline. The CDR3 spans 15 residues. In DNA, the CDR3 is TGTGCCAGCAGCTTAGAACAGGGGGGCTACAATGAGCAGTTCTTC. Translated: CASSLEQGGYNEQFF.

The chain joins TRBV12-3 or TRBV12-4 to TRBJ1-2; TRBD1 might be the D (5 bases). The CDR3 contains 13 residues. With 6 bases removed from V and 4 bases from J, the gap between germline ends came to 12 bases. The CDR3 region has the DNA TGTGCCAGCAGAGGGACTTCGGGCTATGGCTACACCTTC. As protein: CASRGTSGYGYTF.

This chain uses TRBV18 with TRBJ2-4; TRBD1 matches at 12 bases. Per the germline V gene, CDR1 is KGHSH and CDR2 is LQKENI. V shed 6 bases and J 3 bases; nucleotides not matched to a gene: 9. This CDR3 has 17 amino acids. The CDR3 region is CASSPGQGATDKNIQYF. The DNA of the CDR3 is TGTGCCAGCTCCCCGGGACAGGGGGCTACGGACAAAAACATTCAGTACTTC.

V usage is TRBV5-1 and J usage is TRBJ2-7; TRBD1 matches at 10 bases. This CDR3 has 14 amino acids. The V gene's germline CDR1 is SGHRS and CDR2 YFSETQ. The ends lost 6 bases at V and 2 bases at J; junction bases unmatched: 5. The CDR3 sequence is CASKWDRGPYEQYF. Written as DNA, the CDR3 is TGCGCCAGCAAGTGGGACAGGGGCCCCTACGAGCAGTACTTC. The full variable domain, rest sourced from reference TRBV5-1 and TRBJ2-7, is KAGVTQTPRYLIKTRGQQVTLSCSPISGHRSVSWYQQTPGQGLQFLFEYFSETQRNKGNFPGRFSGRQFSNSRSEMNVSTLELGDSALYLCASKWDRGPYEQYFGPGTRLTVT.

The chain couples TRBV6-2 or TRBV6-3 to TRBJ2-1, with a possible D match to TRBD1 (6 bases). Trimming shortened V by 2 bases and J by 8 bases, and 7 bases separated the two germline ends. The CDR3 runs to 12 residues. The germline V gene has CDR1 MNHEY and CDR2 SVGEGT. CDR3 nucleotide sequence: TGTGCCAGCAGTTACGGGGGCTATGAGCAGTTCTTC. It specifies CASSYGGYEQFF.

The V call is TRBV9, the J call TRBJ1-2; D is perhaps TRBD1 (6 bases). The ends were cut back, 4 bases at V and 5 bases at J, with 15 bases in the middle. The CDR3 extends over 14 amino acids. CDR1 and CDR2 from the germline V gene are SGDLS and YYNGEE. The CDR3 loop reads CASSPHDRPYGYTF. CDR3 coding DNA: TGTGCCAGCAGCCCGCACGACAGGCCGTATGGCTACACCTTC. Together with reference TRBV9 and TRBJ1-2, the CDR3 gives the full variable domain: DSGVTQTPKHLITATGQRVTLRCSPRSGDLSVYWYQQSLDQGLQFLIQYYNGEERAKGNILERFSAQQFPDLHSELNLSSLELGDSALYFCASSPHDRPYGYTFGSGTRLTVV.

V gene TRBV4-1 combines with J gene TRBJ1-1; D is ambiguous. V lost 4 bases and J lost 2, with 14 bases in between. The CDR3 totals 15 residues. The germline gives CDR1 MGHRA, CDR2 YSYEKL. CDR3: CASSPQGGPNTEAFF. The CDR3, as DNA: TGCGCCAGCAGCCCGCAAGGCGGTCCAAACACTGAAGCTTTCTTT.

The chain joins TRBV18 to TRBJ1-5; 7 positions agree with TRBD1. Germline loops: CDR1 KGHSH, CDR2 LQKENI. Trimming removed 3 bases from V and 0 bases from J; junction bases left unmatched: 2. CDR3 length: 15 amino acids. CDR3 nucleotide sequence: TGTGCCAGCTCACCGGGACAGCATAGCAATCAGCCCCAGCATTTT. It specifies CASSPGQHSNQPQHF. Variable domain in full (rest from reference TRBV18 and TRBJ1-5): NAGVMQNPRHLVRRRGQEARLRCSPMKGHSHVYWYRQLPEEGLKFMVYLQKENIIDESGMPKERFSAEFPKEGPSILRIQQVVRGDSAAYFCASSPGQHSNQPQHFGDGTRLSIL.

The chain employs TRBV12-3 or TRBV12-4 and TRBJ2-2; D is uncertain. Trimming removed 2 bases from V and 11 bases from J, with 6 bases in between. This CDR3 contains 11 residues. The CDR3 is CASSLLGELFF. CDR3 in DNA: TGTGCCAGCAGTTTATTGGGCGAGCTGTTTTTT.

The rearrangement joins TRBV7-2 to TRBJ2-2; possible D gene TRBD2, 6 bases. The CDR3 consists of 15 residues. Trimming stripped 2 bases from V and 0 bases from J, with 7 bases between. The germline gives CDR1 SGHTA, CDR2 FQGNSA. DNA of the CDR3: TGTGCCAGCAGCTTACGGGGGACGAACACCGGGGAGCTGTTTTTT. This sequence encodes CASSLRGTNTGELFF.

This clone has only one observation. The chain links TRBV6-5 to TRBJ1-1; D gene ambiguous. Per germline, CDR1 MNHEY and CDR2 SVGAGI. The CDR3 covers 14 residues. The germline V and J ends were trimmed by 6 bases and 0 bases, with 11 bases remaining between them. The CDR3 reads CASREASLNTEAFF. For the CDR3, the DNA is TGTGCCAGCAGAGAGGCCAGCTTGAACACTGAAGCTTTCTTT.

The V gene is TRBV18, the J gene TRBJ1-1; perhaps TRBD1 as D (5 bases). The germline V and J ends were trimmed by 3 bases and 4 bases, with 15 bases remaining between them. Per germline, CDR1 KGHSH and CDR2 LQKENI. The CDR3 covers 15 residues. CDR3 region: CASSPVGQGVTEAFF. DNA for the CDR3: TGTGCCAGCTCACCGGTGGGGCAGGGCGTCACTGAAGCTTTCTTT. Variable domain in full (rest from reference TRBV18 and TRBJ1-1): NAGVMQNPRHLVRRRGQEARLRCSPMKGHSHVYWYRQLPEEGLKFMVYLQKENIIDESGMPKERFSAEFPKEGPSILRIQQVVRGDSAAYFCASSPVGQGVTEAFFGQGTRLTVV.

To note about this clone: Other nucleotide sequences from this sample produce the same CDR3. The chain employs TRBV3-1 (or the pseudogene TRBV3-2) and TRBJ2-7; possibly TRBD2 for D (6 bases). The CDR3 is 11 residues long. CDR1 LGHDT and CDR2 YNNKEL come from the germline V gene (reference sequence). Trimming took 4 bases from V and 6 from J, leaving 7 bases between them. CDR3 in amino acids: CASSRGGEQYF. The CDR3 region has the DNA TGTGCCAGCAGCCGGGGAGGCGAGCAGTACTTC.

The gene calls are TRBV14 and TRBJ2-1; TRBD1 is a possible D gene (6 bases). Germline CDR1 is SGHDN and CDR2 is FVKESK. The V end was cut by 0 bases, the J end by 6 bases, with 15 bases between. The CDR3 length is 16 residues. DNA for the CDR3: TGTGCCAGCAGCCAAGAAGGCCAGGGCAGGGGCAATGAGCAGTTCTTC. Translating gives CASSQEGQGRGNEQFF. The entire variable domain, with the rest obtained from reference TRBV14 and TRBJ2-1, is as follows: EAGVTQFPSHSVIEKGQTVTLRCDPISGHDNLYWYRRVMGKEIKFLLHFVKESKQDESGMPNNRFLAERTGGTYSTLKVQPAELEDSGVYFCASSQEGQGRGNEQFFGPGTRLTVL.

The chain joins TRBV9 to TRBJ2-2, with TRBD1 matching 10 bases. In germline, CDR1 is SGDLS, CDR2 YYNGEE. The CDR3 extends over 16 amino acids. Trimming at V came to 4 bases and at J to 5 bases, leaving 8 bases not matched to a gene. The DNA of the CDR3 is TGTGCCAGCAGCTTAGCCGGGACAGGGGTAACCGGGGAGCTGTTTTTT. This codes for CASSLAGTGVTGELFF.

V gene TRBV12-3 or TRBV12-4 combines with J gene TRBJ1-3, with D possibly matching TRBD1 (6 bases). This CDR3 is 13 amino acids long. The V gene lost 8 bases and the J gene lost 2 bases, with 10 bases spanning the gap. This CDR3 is CASERGTGNTIYF. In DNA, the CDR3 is TGTGCCAGCGAGAGGGGGACTGGAAACACCATATATTTT.

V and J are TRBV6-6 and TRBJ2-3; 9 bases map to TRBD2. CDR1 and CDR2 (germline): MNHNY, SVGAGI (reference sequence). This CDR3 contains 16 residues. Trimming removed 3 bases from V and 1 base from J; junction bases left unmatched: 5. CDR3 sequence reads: CASSYGGGGGTDTQYF. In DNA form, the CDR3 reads TGTGCCAGCAGTTATGGCGGGGGGGGCGGCACAGATACGCAGTATTTT.

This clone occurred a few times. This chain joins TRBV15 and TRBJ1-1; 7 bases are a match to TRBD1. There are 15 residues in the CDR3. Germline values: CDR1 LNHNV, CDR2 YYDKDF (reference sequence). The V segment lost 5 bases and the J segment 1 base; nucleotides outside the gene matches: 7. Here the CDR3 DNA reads TGTGCCACCAGCCCACCCCGACAGGGGAACACTGAAGCTTTCTTT. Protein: CATSPPRQGNTEAFF.

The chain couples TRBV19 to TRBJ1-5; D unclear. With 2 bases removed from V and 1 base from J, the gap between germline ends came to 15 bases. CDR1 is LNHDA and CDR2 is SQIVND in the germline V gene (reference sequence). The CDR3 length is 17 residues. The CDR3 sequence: CASSIPPGRGSNQPQHF. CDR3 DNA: TGTGCCAGTAGTATACCCCCCGGGCGCGGGAGCAATCAGCCCCAGCATTTT.

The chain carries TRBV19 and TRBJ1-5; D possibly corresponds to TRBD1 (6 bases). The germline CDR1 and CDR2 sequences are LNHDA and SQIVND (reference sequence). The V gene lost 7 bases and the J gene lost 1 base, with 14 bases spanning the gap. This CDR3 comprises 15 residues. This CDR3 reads CASKTRGASNQPQHF. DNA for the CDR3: TGTGCCAGTAAAACTCGGGGGGCCAGCAATCAGCCCCAGCATTTT.

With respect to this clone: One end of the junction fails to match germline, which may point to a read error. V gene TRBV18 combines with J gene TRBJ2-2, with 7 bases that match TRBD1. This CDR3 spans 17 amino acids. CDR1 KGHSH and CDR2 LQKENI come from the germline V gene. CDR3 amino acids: CASSSPDTGTAAGELFF. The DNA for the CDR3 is TGTGCCAGCTCATCACCCGATACCGGGACAGCGGCCGGGGAGCTGTTTTTT.

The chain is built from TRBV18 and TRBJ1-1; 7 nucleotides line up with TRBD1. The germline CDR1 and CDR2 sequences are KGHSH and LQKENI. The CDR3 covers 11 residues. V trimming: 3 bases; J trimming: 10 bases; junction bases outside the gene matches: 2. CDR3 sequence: CASSPTGTAFF. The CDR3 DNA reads TGTGCCAGCTCACCGACAGGGACAGCTTTCTTT.

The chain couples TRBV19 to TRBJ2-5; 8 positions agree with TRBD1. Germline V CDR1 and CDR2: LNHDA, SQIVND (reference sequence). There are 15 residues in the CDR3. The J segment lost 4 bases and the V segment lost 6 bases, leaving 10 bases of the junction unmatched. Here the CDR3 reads CASRSRQGRIETQYF. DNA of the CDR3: TGTGCCAGTAGGTCCCGACAGGGGCGTATAGAGACCCAGTACTTC.